Reported below is one TCR beta chain. Its antigen remains undetermined. No clone much larger than this one lies a single base away; base qualities are absent. The germline V gene encodes CDR1 SNHLY and CDR2 FYNNEI. The CDR3 runs 14 residues from the cysteine to the phenylalanine. The entry retains the CDR3 DNA only, 42 bases that are in frame from base 1. V has 7 bases trimmed and J has 3 bases trimmed; junction bases matching no gene number 6. These data originate in a study of OX40 agonist ivuxolimab in advanced cancers. Study-level background: The costimulatory receptor OX40 (CD134) was targeted by ivuxolimab, a fully human IgG2 agonistic monoclonal antibody. Intravenous ivuxolimab was administered to patients every 2 weeks at six dose levels: 0.01, 0.1, 0.3, 1.5, 3 and 10 mg/kg. Of the approximately 50 dose-escalation patients, hepatocellular carcinoma was present in 19, melanoma in around 15, renal cell carcinoma in 9 and head and neck cancer in 9. In the dose-escalation cohort, about four fifths of patients were male, and the mean age was around 60 years with a range of roughly 20 to 85. Patients were allowed to have had prior anti-PD-1, anti-PD-L1 or anti-CTLA-4 therapy, and around two fifths of the dose-escalation patients had been treated with checkpoint inhibitors. Partial responses occurred in three dose-escalation patients: two with cutaneous melanoma and one with hepatocellular carcinoma. Peripheral TCRbeta sequencing was intended to test whether TCR sequence diversity was altered and clonal T-cell expansion was caused by ivuxolimab. The paper describes the monotherapy dose-escalation part (N of about 50 patients) of the phase I trial of ivuxolimab. What the authors observed across the whole study: After ivuxolimab, CD8+ T cells had more expanded clones than CD4+ T cells on average. Which antigens the clonally expanded peripheral T cells were specific for was not determined. At doses from 0.1 to 3.0 mg/kg, clonal expansion was seen in both CD4+ and CD8+ blood T cells between baseline and week 6. In partial responders in the 0.1-3.0 mg/kg groups, normalized peripheral clonal expansion was found to be among the lowest, especially among CD8+ T cells. Low levels of normalized T-cell clonal expansion were also seen in some patients who did not respond.

Genomic DNA was extracted from sorted cells for sequencing of the TCRbeta CDR3 region. The immunoSEQ Assay was used to sequence the TCRbeta CDR3 regions. TCRdb stores this immuneACCESS table with in-frame sequences only. Part of the clones is absent; in the studies checked, under half of the shortfall reflects unresolved V genes, and no reason is known for the rest. The sample yields 70,000 to 75,000 clones; about 86% were counted once. Around 2.7% of the sample lies in the top ten. The trial excluded patients who had a history of autoimmune disease or were on systemic immunosuppression. In every dose cohort, peripheral blood was drawn for TCR sequencing at baseline, cycle 4 day 1, and cycle 7 day 1. Samples were obtained from an open-label, multicenter, first-in-human phase I dose-escalation trial of ivuxolimab. Adults with locally advanced or metastatic head and neck squamous cell, hepatocellular, melanoma or renal cell carcinoma were enrolled in the trial. CD4+ and CD8+ T cells were sorted separately from peripheral blood before TCR sequencing.

This clonotype was obtained from an adult with an advanced solid tumor such as melanoma, head and neck, liver or kidney cancer. This receptor chain uses TRBV2 and TRBJ1-5; TRBD1 agrees with 7 junctional bases. This specimen consisted of CD4+ or CD8+ T cells sorted from blood, obtained in a trial of the OX40 agonist ivuxolimab. The CDR3: CASTEGAPNQPQHF. The sequenced DNA: TGTGCCAGCACCGAGGGGGCCCCCAATCAGCCCCAGCATTTT.